These T cell receptor beta chains were read from a single sample in a study of cytomegalovirus exposure and HLA in healthy donors. Assay used: immunoSEQ multiplex PCR; TCRdb lists only in-frame clones, some missing. The record lists tens of thousands of clones, of which the ten most abundant hold more than 5%. Sequencing used PBMCs. These receptor sequences come from a man aged 25 to 40 in good health and CMV-seropositive. Each CDR3 is given without its conserved first and last residue.

v_gene	j_gene	CDR3aa
TRBV7-8	TRBJ2-1	ASSSSRAYNEQF
TRBV13	TRBJ1-1	ASSLGPYEGTEAF
TRBV7-8	TRBJ1-5	ASSLQAPGTGRWPQH
TRBV30	TRBJ1-2	AWSVSGPGLIGYT
TRBV11-3	TRBJ2-3	ASSSRGPGDTQY
TRBV4-1	TRBJ2-7	ASSPPGFLYEQY
TRBV11-2	TRBJ2-1	ASSYRGDEQF
TRBV27	TRBJ1-2	ASSPDRGYGYT
TRBV18	TRBJ2-4	ASSPREGAKNIQY
TRBV4-1	TRBJ2-5	ASSQDGQQETQY
TRBV5-3	TRBJ1-1	ARAPGQLNPEAF
TRBV13	TRBJ2-1	ASSSRYNEQF
TRBV7-8	TRBJ2-3	ASSKRDRRLTDTQY
TRBV18	TRBJ1-5	ASSRPGGNQPQH
TRBV6-4	TRBJ1-1	ASSDSSWRYLGAGTEAF
TRBV6-4	TRBJ1-1	ASSDSSWRYLGAGTEDF
TRBV10-3	TRBJ2-5	AIKGGEETQY
TRBV7-6	TRBJ1-6	ASSLAAGGNSPLH
TRBV9	TRBJ2-1	ASSVGLAGAPEQF
TRBV4-1	TRBJ2-3	ASSQDWGLTGTQY
TRBV11-2	TRBJ2-7	ASSLVVAGGGEQY
TRBV11-3	TRBJ2-7	ASSSDRGFAYEQY
TRBV5-1	TRBJ1-1	ASRRGANTEAF
TRBV6-5	TRBJ2-1	ASRRTGYNEQF
TRBV19	TRBJ2-5	ASKGYQETQY
TRBV6-5	TRBJ2-7	ASTKGQGREQY
TRBV11-2	TRBJ2-1	ASSLGGTSKGFDNEQF
TRBV4-2	TRBJ2-7	ASSQDRTGGYEQY
TRBV5-1	TRBJ1-1	ASSLDREGMNTEAF
TRBV10-1	TRBJ1-2	ASRIPRPSNYGYT
TRBV6-1	TRBJ1-1	ASSEGGHRDTEAF
TRBV25-1	TRBJ2-1	ASSDPSGSGGLHNEQF
TRBV6-1	TRBJ2-1	ASPERGGEQF
TRBV30	TRBJ2-5	AWSVKGEETQY
TRBV30	TRBJ1-5	AWSVRDRVIQPQH
TRBV6-5	TRBJ2-5	ASSYGRQETQY
TRBV19	TRBJ1-2	ASSMAGYGYT
TRBV30	TRBJ2-7	AWRAQNSYEQY
TRBV7-9	TRBJ2-1	ASRPGWFGEQF
TRBV30	TRBJ2-3	AGSVQGLHTDTQY